Below are 14 T cell receptor beta chains sequenced from a single sample in a study of OX40 agonist ivuxolimab in advanced cancers. Assay: immunoSEQ multiplex PCR; the TCRdb copy retains only in-frame clones and omits some. The table lists 65,000 to 70,000 clones, roughly 85% of them singletons. Material: CD4+ or CD8+ T cells sorted from blood, obtained in a trial of the OX40 agonist ivuxolimab. The receptor set was obtained from an adult with an advanced solid tumor such as melanoma, head and neck, liver or kidney cancer.

J is TRBJ1-1 and V is TRBV6-1; a weak D match, TRBD1 (5 bases). Trimming shortened V by 2 bases and J by 3 bases, and 10 bases separated the two germline ends. In germline, CDR1 is MNHNS, CDR2 SASEGT. The CDR3 sequence is 14 residues long. The CDR3 DNA reads as TGTGCCAGCAGTGAAAAGTGGGGGGACACTGAAGCTTTCTTT. Protein product: CASSEKWGDTEAFF.

J is TRBJ2-1 and V is TRBV5-1; D remains ambiguous. This CDR3 contains 14 residues. The V end lost 0 bases, the J end lost 4 bases, and 8 bases lay between the germline ends. Looked up from germline, CDR1 is SGHRS and CDR2 is YFSETQ. The CDR3 DNA reads as TGCGCCAGCAGCTTGGCTTCTAGTTACAATGAGCAGTTCTTC. It encodes CASSLASSYNEQFF.

The V and J genes are TRBV10-3 and TRBJ1-1, with TRBD1 matching 12 bases. J was trimmed by 6 bases and V by 3 bases; bases with no gene match: 5. The germline V gene encodes CDR1 ENHRY and CDR2 SYGVKD. CDR3 size: 15 residues. The CDR3 nucleotides are TGTGCCATCAGTGACCAGGGACAGGGGGCCGCTGAAGCTTTCTTT. Residues: CAISDQGQGAAEAFF.

The chain recombines TRBV7-8 with TRBJ1-2; 7 bases fit TRBD1. The length of the CDR3 is 16 residues. CDR1 SGHVS and CDR2 FQNEAQ come from the germline V gene. V dropped 2 bases and J dropped 0; count of bases not matched to a gene: 6. This CDR3 reads CASSLWITGANYGYTF. For the CDR3, the DNA is TGTGCCAGCAGCTTATGGATCACAGGGGCTAACTATGGCTACACCTTC.

The CDR3 is CASSPQTSVATDTQYF. CDR3 sequence (DNA): TGTGCCAGCAGCCCGCAGACTAGCGTTGCCACAGATACGCAGTATTTT. The gene calls are TRBV7-9 and TRBJ2-3, with 8 bases matching TRBD2. This CDR3 contains 16 residues. Unmatched junction bases numbered 9, after V lost 5 bases and J lost 2 bases. Germline lookup yields CDR1 SEHNR and CDR2 FQNEAQ (reference sequence). Filled out from reference TRBV7-9 and TRBJ2-3, the complete variable domain reads DTGVSQNPRHKITKRGQNVTFRCDPISEHNRLYWYRQTLGQGPEFLTYFQNEAQLEKSRLLSDRFSAERPKGSFSTLEIQRTEQGDSAMYLCASSPQTSVATDTQYFGPGTRLTVL.

The rearrangement uses TRBV6-4 and TRBJ2-3; no clear D. V was pared by 2 bases and J by 2 bases, with 8 bases between. The CDR3 is 14 residues long. From germline, CDR1 is MRHNA and CDR2 SNTAGT. The CDR3 spells CASSDGSATDTQYF. The CDR3 DNA follows: TGTGCCAGCAGTGACGGTTCCGCCACAGATACGCAGTATTTT.

The chain couples TRBV19 to TRBJ1-2; 7 positions match TRBD1. V lost 5 bases to trimming and J lost 3 bases; unmatched junction nucleotides: 9. The CDR3 is 15 residues long. Germline CDR1 is LNHDA and CDR2 is SQIVND (reference sequence). CDR3 sequence (DNA): TGTGCCAGTAGTCCCCGGGGGCAGGGGGACTATGGCTACACCTTC. Protein: CASSPRGQGDYGYTF.

This chain joins TRBV5-4 and TRBJ1-2; D gene uncertain. V was clipped by 0 bases and J by 4 bases, with 13 bases between them. Germline assignment: CDR1 SGHNT and CDR2 YYREEE (reference sequence). This CDR3 comprises 15 residues. DNA of the CDR3: TGTGCCAGCAGCTTGGAAGCCCCCGGACCCTATGGCTACACCTTC. Translated, it gives CASSLEAPGPYGYTF.

V usage is TRBV6-5 and J usage is TRBJ2-7; 9 bases are shared with TRBD1. The CDR3 extends over 16 amino acids. V trimming: 0 bases; J trimming: 4 bases; junction bases outside the gene matches: 7. The germline CDR1 and CDR2 sequences are MNHEY and SVGAGI. The CDR3 spells CASSYSSTTGGYEQYF. The CDR3 coding sequence is TGTGCCAGCAGTTACTCGTCTACGACAGGGGGGTACGAGCAGTACTTC.

The gene calls are TRBV6-6 and TRBJ2-1; 10 positions agree with TRBD2. This CDR3 is 15 amino acids long. The V segment lost 4 bases and the J segment 9 bases; nucleotides outside the gene matches: 9. Looked up from germline, CDR1 is MNHNY and CDR2 is SVGAGI (reference sequence). The CDR3 nucleotides are TGTGCCAGCAGTTCTACCGGGACTAGCGCGAGTGAGCAGTTCTTC. Residues: CASSSTGTSASEQFF.

In DNA form, the CDR3 reads TGTGCCAGCAGCCTCGGGGGGGCGGCTGGAAACACCATATATTTT. Encoded protein: CASSLGGAAGNTIYF. This rearrangement joins TRBV7-2 to TRBJ1-3; the D gene is possibly TRBD1 (6 bases). Germline CDR1 is SGHTA and CDR2 is FQGNSA. The CDR3 has 15 residues. Deletions cut 5 bases from V and 2 bases from J, with 13 bases between.

This clone has only one observation. Here the CDR3 DNA reads TGTGCCAGCAGCTTGGAGGGACAACAAGAGACCCAGTACTTC. Translating gives CASSLEGQQETQYF. V and J are TRBV11-3 and TRBJ2-5; D possibly uses TRBD1 or TRBD2 (6 bases each). Trimming took 3 bases from V and 2 from J, leaving 10 bases between them. This CDR3 has 14 amino acids. Per germline, CDR1 SGHNT and CDR2 YENEEA.

The chain is built from TRBV7-2 and TRBJ2-1, with 8 positions matching TRBD2. The V segment lost 3 bases and the J segment 8 bases; nucleotides outside the gene matches: 6. Germline lookup yields CDR1 SGHTA and CDR2 FQGNSA. CDR3 length: 14 residues. This CDR3 reads CASSFGSGGHEQFF. The CDR3 coding sequence is TGTGCCAGCAGCTTTGGGTCGGGGGGGCATGAGCAGTTCTTC.

The V call is TRBV5-1, the J call TRBJ2-3; 10 nucleotides align to TRBD2. V shed 2 bases and J 5 bases; nucleotides not matched to a gene: 5. Germline values: CDR1 SGHRS, CDR2 YFSETQ. This CDR3 has 15 amino acids. The CDR3 region has the DNA TGCGCCAGCAGCTTTAGCGGGGGGCCCTTAGATACGCAGTATTTT. Translation gives CASSFSGGPLDTQYF. Full variable domain (rest looked up from reference TRBV5-1 and TRBJ2-3): KAGVTQTPRYLIKTRGQQVTLSCSPISGHRSVSWYQQTPGQGLQFLFEYFSETQRNKGNFPGRFSGRQFSNSRSEMNVSTLELGDSALYLCASSFSGGPLDTQYFGPGTRLTVL.